This T cell receptor beta chain came from a study of tumor-infiltrating lymphocytes in primary liver carcinoma. Whole-study context: Participating patients were men and women between 30 and 69 years old. The tumors, T1-T3 N0M0 lesions, were 4.2 to 10 cm across.

About this clonotype: The junction does not match germline at one end; this may be a read error.

Researchers generated TCR beta cDNA from roughly 500 ng of total RNA, relying on a constant-region primer. Three nested multiplex PCR rounds, a slightly modified ARM-PCR, produced the libraries for TCR beta. TRBV1-TRBV30 forward and Cbeta reverse primers drove the first two roughly 9-cycle rounds. One entry per CDR3 protein, called by TCRdb with MiXCR from the multiplex PCR reads. The sample gives some 190,000 distinct CDR3 sequences, 85% of which show up once; around 18% is in the top ten. Unsorted bulk tissue of roughly 17-33 mg yielded co-extracted RNA and DNA. The patients carried chronic HBV infection and had received no treatment. Collection of samples drew on five separate regions of each tumor. Germline loops: CDR1 MNHEY, CDR2 SVGAGI. This CDR3 is built from 16 residues.

The sequenced material came from tumor tissue from primary liver carcinoma. This chain connects TRBV6-5 to TRBJ2-6; no reliable D call. This clonotype was obtained from a man aged 40-49 years with primary liver carcinoma and hepatitis B virus infection. In DNA form, the CDR3 reads TGTGCCAGCACATACTTCACGGGCTCTGGGTCCAACGTCCTGACTTTC. It translates to CASTYFTGSGSNVLTF.